This T cell receptor beta chain was recorded in a study of Ad26.COV2.S vaccination and SARS-CoV-2 variants. Clones were read by immunoSEQ multiplex PCR, and TCRdb kept only the in-frame ones, dropping some. Seen here are under 150,000 clones, roughly 88% observed once, and the top ten hold around 5%. This CDR3 contains 13 residues. Germline CDR1 reads GTSNPN; CDR2 reads SVGIG (reference sequence). The V gene end was trimmed by 8 bases and the J gene end by 5 bases; junction bases not matched to a gene: 9. General study results and limits: Possible underestimation of total T cell responses by the TCR breadth and depth analyses was noted. Vaccine and placebo recipients had similar non-spike TCR breadth. Reportedly, after vaccination the spike-specific CD8+ and CD4+ T cell responses displayed substantial breadth. Greater spike-specific TCR breadth was seen in vaccine recipients than in placebo recipients.

This clone was counted only a few times. Its target is not known. This TCR was sampled from a human donor who had recovered from COVID-19. The chain couples TRBV30 to TRBJ2-3, with 8 bases aligning to TRBD2. Sample: peripheral blood, taken after recovery from COVID-19. The CDR3 protein is CATSRGGLDTQYF. CDR3 coding DNA: TGTGCCACCTCTCGGGGGGGCCTAGATACGCAGTATTTT.